This TCR beta chain comes out of a study of metastatic and nonmetastatic thyroid tumors. Study-level information: Malignant and benign thyroid patients had repertoires compared in peripheral blood and tumor or nodule tissue.

TCRdb re-processed the PCR reads through MiXCR. The sample has 20,000 to 30,000 clones, around an eighth seen once. Study outcomes and limitations: Malignant tumors reportedly showed significantly higher TCR beta diversity than benign nodules in both blood and tumor.

There were no patients who had received any treatment before thyroid surgery. This clone was counted between two and nine times. What it recognizes is unknown. This CDR3 region has 16 residues. Per the germline V gene, CDR1 is MRHNA and CDR2 is SNTAGT. V dropped 3 bases and J dropped 0 bases, with 12 bases sitting between them. The gene calls are TRBV6-4 and TRBJ2-1; D possibly uses TRBD1 or TRBD2 (5 bases each). The sequenced sample was blood. The receptor comes from a female donor with papillary thyroid cancer or a benign thyroid nodule (not recorded which). Some clones in this sample may be carry-over from other donors' samples. The CDR3 bases are TGTGCCAGCAGTGAGGACGGGGACCCCTCCTACAATGAGCAGTTCTTC. This gives the protein CASSEDGDPSYNEQFF.